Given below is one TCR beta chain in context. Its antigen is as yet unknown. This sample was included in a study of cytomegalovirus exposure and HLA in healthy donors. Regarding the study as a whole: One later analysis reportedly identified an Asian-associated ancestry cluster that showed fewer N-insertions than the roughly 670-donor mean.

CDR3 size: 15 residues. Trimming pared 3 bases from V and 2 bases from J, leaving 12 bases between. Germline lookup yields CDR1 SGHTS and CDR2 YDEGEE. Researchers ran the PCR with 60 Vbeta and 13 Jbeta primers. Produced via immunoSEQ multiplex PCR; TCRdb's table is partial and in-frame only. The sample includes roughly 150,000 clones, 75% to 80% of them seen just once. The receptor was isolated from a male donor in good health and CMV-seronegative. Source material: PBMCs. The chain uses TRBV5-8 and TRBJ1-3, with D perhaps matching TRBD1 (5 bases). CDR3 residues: CASSWGRRTGNTIYF. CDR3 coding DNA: TGTGCCAGCAGCTGGGGCCGGCGCACTGGAAACACCATATATTTT.